This paragraph covers one T cell receptor (beta chain) sequence. The CDR3 runs 16 residues. The J segment lost 6 bases and the V segment lost 7 bases, leaving 13 bases of the junction unmatched. Looked up from germline, CDR1 is MDHEN and CDR2 is SYDVKM. This entry belongs to a study of T cell changes during pregnancy in multiple sclerosis. Clones were sequenced by immunoSEQ multiplex PCR, and TCRdb holds only the in-frame ones, with some missing. The table lists approximately 100,000 clones, more than 85% of them singletons. This clonotype was obtained from a female donor with multiple sclerosis, enrolled in a pregnancy study. Sequencing used peripheral blood, obtained in the second trimester of pregnancy. V usage is TRBV28 and J usage is TRBJ2-7; 12 positions match TRBD1. In DNA form, the CDR3 reads TGTGCCAGCATCCCCTCCTCTGGGACAGGGGGCCGCGAGCAGTACTTC. This encodes CASIPSSGTGGREQYF.